Given below is one T cell receptor (beta chain) in context. The data are from a study of response to subunit inactivated influenza vaccine. TCRdb called the RT-PCR reads again in MiXCR, with one record for every CDR3 protein. The data show about 570,000 distinct CDR3 sequences, roughly 10% seen once. The same sample was also used in a study of T cells expressing NK-cell markers. That study reports: UMIs accompanied the 5'RACE template switching by which TCR beta cDNA was made. Sorted CD3+CD56+NKG2C+, CD3+CD56+NKG2C- and CD3+CD56-NKG2C+ T cells supplied TCR beta repertoires. An anti-gamma-delta TCR antibody was added in several experiments. It restricted sorting to alpha-beta TCR-expressing T cells. Roughly six of the donors carried dominant NKG2C+ clonotypes that took up about 1.0-7.0% of their CD8+ T cells. These clonotypes additionally ranked first within the CD3+CD56-NKG2C+ fraction of four donors.

This sequence originates from a man aged 50 or older who received an inactivated influenza vaccine. Sequenced material: PBMCs from blood, taken on the day of vaccination.

CDR3 DNA: TGTGCCACCAGCAGTTCGATGGGACACCTCTCCTACGAGCAGTACTTC. This gives the protein CATSSSMGHLSYEQYF. The chain uses TRBV15 and TRBJ2-7, with a tentative D call TRBD1 (6 bases). The V end lost 3 bases, the J end lost 0 bases, and 15 bases lay between the germline ends. CDR1 and CDR2 (germline): LNHNV, YYDKDF (reference sequence). The CDR3 contains 16 residues.